This T cell receptor (beta chain) comes out of a study of Ad26.COV2.S vaccination and SARS-CoV-2 variants. Across the study: Ad26.COV2.S given intramuscularly, once or twice 56 days apart.

As to this clone: Its antigen is as yet unknown.

Generated by immunoSEQ multiplex PCR, the TCRdb table keeps only in-frame clones and is missing some. The table has approximately 410,000 clones, roughly 90% seen once. Treatment given: roughly 18 received Ad26.COV2.S at low or high dose, single or two shots; several received placebo; per-sample allocation not given. Following the first vaccine or placebo injection, samples were taken on day 63. General study findings and limits: Reportedly, spike-specific CD8+ and CD4+ T cell responses achieved substantial breadth once vaccination had taken place.

Germline V lookup: CDR1 MDHEN, CDR2 SYDVKM. V was cut by 10 bases and J by 5 bases, with 12 bases left in between. This CDR3 comprises 12 residues. This chain links TRBV28 with TRBJ1-5; maybe TRBD1 (6 bases). The clonotype was recovered from a person aged 18-65 years who received the Ad26.COV2.S COVID-19 vaccine or a placebo. The specimen comprised peripheral blood, sampled in a trial of Ad26.COV2.S vaccine versus placebo. CDR3 in DNA: TGTGCCACCAAACAGGGTGATCAGCCCCAGCATTTT. Translating gives CATKQGDQPQHF.